The present entry profiles one T cell receptor beta chain with its context. V was pared by 7 bases and J by 0 bases, with 12 bases between. CDR3 length: 14 residues. Per the germline V gene, CDR1 is MNHNY and CDR2 is SVGAGI (reference sequence). This sample was taken from a study of control samples from healthy donors and cancer patients. Using immunoSEQ multiplex PCR, the repertoire was profiled, and TCRdb retains in-frame clones only, with some absent. The sample comprises around 150,000 clones, 85% to 95% of which are singletons, and under 8.5% rests with the top ten. This receptor was taken from a woman aged 40 to 50 in good health. Source material: blood. V gene TRBV6-6 combines with J gene TRBJ1-2; D not certain. The CDR3 sequence is CASTNAAANYGYTF. The CDR3 nucleotides read TGTGCCAGCACTAACGCGGCAGCTAACTATGGCTACACCTTC.